What follows are 17 T cell receptor beta chains derived from one specimen sequenced in a study of blood T cells in healthy people across ages. Primed by a sample-barcoded 5' primer and a J-beta primer mix, a second PCR proceeded for about 6 to 12 cycles. Each CDR3 protein is one row after TCRdb ran MiXCR on the 5' RACE reads. The sample carries 1.5 million to 2 million distinct CDR3 sequences, roughly 30% recorded once. Material for sequencing was blood. These receptors originate from a woman in her twenties or thirties in good health.

Many counts were recorded for this clonotype. The V and J genes are TRBV6-5 and TRBJ2-3; D gene ambiguous. The germline V gene encodes CDR1 MNHEY and CDR2 SVGAGI. The V and J ends lost 9 bases and 3 bases respectively, with 16 bases between them. This CDR3 region has 14 residues. The CDR3 sequence is CASVPPGRTDTQYF. The CDR3 DNA reads as TGTGCCAGTGTTCCTCCAGGCCGAACAGATACGCAGTATTTT.

The chain joins TRBV27 to TRBJ2-1, with D hard to call. Germline lookup yields CDR1 MNHEY and CDR2 SMNVEV (reference sequence). Trimming took off 0 bases at V and 10 bases at J, with 16 bases between the two ends. The CDR3 extends over 15 amino acids. CDR3 nucleotides: TGTGCCAGCAGTTTATCTTTTTTGGGTTCCTACGAGCAGTTCTTC. Its translation is CASSLSFLGSYEQFF.

The V call is TRBV29-1, the J call TRBJ2-7; 11 bases agree with TRBD1. Germline-derived CDR1 and CDR2 are SQVTM and ANQGSEA. The CDR3 is 14 amino acids. Trimming removed 1 base from V and 5 bases from J; junction bases left unmatched: 4. The CDR3, as DNA: TGCAGCGTTGAAGGGACAGGGGGCATCAACGAGCAGTACTTC. Its protein product is CSVEGTGGINEQYF.

This clonotype was recorded many times. V is TRBV12-3 or TRBV12-4 and J is TRBJ2-7; 8 bases align to TRBD2. V shed 6 bases and J 2 bases; nucleotides not matched to a gene: 6. CDR3 length: 14 amino acids. The CDR3 sequence is CASRYSGATYEQYF. Here the CDR3 DNA reads TGTGCCAGCAGATATAGCGGGGCCACCTACGAGCAGTACTTC.

The V gene is TRBV5-5, the J gene TRBJ2-1, with a tentative D call TRBD1 (5 bases). Looked up from germline, CDR1 is SGHKS and CDR2 is YYEKEE (reference sequence). CDR3 length: 13 residues. Trimming left V 5 bases short and J 6 bases short, with 12 bases between. For the CDR3, the DNA is TGTGCCAGCAGAGGGGATTCGACCAATGAGCAGTTCTTC. It translates to CASRGDSTNEQFF.

This clonotype showed up just once. The genes are TRBV28 and TRBJ1-4; D remains ambiguous. Germline CDR1 MDHEN, CDR2 SYDVKM. The CDR3 is 17 residues long. V lost 6 bases to trimming and J lost 0 bases, with 17 bases between them. CDR3 sequence: CASSTPLDGATNEKLFF. For the CDR3, the DNA is TGTGCCAGCAGCACCCCCTTGGACGGGGCAACTAATGAAAAACTGTTTTTT.

This clonotype was seen repeatedly, ten times or more. CDR3 protein: CASSLGEEGSYNEQFF. In DNA form, the CDR3 reads TGTGCCAGCAGCTTAGGTGAAGAGGGCTCCTACAATGAGCAGTTCTTC. The J gene is TRBJ2-1, the V gene TRBV7-6, with a weak D call TRBD2 (5 bases). V shed 1 base and J shed 0 bases, with 10 bases lying between them. CDR3 size: 16 residues. The germline V gene has CDR1 SGHVS and CDR2 FNYEAQ.

The chain employs TRBV6-6 and TRBJ2-1; weak D call: TRBD1 (5 bases). Germline lookup yields CDR1 MNHNY and CDR2 SVGAGI (reference sequence). Trimming stripped 6 bases from V and 9 bases from J, with 9 bases between. The CDR3 extends over 11 amino acids. In nucleotides, the CDR3 is TGTGCCAGCAGGGGGCAGGTTGAGCAGTTCTTC. It translates to CASRGQVEQFF.

On this clonotype itself: Possible read error: a much larger clone is one base away. The chain recombines TRBV5-4 with TRBJ2-5, with TRBD1 matching over 7 bases. With 4 bases clipped from V and 5 bases from J, the junction kept 11 bases outside the gene matches. The CDR3 is 15 residues long. Germline assignment: CDR1 SGHNT and CDR2 YYREEE (reference sequence). Here the CDR3 DNA reads TGTGCCAGCAGCGTTACAGGGGTTACGGCGGAGACCCAGTACTTC. Protein product: CASSVTGVTAETQYF.

This chain uses TRBV6-5 with TRBJ1-2, with D perhaps TRBD1 (6 bases). The CDR3 extends over 18 amino acids. Germline CDR1 reads MNHEY; CDR2 reads SVGAGI. Trimming took off 0 bases at V and 2 bases at J, with 19 bases between the two ends. The CDR3 sequence: CASSYSMGDRGQNYGYTF. CDR3 in DNA: TGTGCCAGCAGTTACTCTATGGGGGATCGGGGGCAGAACTATGGCTACACCTTC.

V and J are TRBV10-3 and TRBJ2-7; D perhaps matches TRBD1 (6 bases). The V end lost 3 bases, the J end lost 6 bases, and 12 bases lay between the germline ends. CDR1 is ENHRY, CDR2 SYGVKD, per germline. The CDR3 runs to 13 residues. The CDR3 coding sequence is TGTGCCATCAGTGAACATCAGGGGTCCGAGCAGTACTTC. It yields the protein CAISEHQGSEQYF.

This clonotype has more than one count but fewer than ten. The rearrangement links TRBV6-2 or TRBV6-3 to TRBJ1-2, with D possibly being TRBD1 (5 bases). The germline V gene encodes CDR1 MNHEY and CDR2 SVGEGT. Trimming removed 0 bases at V and 8 bases at J, with 13 bases between. The CDR3 loop spans 14 amino acids. The DNA for the CDR3 is TGTGCCAGCAGTTACTCCGGCGGGACTGAAGGCTACACCTTC. It specifies CASSYSGGTEGYTF.

There are a few counts of this clonotype. V gene TRBV10-3 combines with J gene TRBJ1-1; no clear D gene. The CDR3 extends over 12 amino acids. V was pared by 6 bases and J by 4 bases, with 9 bases between. Germline values: CDR1 ENHRY, CDR2 SYGVKD. The CDR3 DNA reads TGTGCCATCAGAGAAACCGGCACTGAAGCTTTCTTT. Protein: CAIRETGTEAFF.

This chain joins TRBV5-6 and TRBJ2-2, with 7 bases lining up with TRBD1. Germline trimming cut 4 bases from V and 7 bases from J; bases unmatched to any gene: 7. Germline CDR1 SGHDT, CDR2 YYEEEE. The CDR3 length is 14 residues. CDR3 residues: CASSVNRGLGELFF. DNA of the CDR3: TGTGCCAGCAGCGTCAACAGGGGCCTCGGGGAGCTGTTTTTT.

This chain joins TRBV4-1 and TRBJ1-1; 7 nucleotides match TRBD1. The V and J ends lost 1 base and 12 bases, in that order; junction bases with no gene match: 11. The CDR3 loop spans 14 amino acids. Germline-derived CDR1 and CDR2 are MGHRA and YSYEKL. In DNA form, the CDR3 reads TGCGCCAGCAGCCAAGCGATACAGGGGAAGGAATCTTTCTTT. Protein product: CASSQAIQGKESFF.

Turning to this clonotype: The junction and the germline gene differ at one end; a read error may be behind it. The chain joins TRBV12-3 or TRBV12-4 to TRBJ2-1; a possible D gene is TRBD1 (5 bases). The CDR3 extends over 15 amino acids. The DNA of the CDR3 is TGTGCCAGCAGAAAAGACAGACCAGGGAACAATGAGCGGTTCTTC. It specifies CASRKDRPGNNERFF.

The chain carries TRBV11-2 and TRBJ2-2, with D possibly called TRBD1 or TRBD2 (5 bases each). The germline V and J ends were trimmed by 6 bases and 6 bases, with 29 bases remaining between them. Germline lookup yields CDR1 SGHAT and CDR2 FQNNGV. The CDR3 consists of 19 residues. DNA for the CDR3: TGTGCCAGCAGGCCGATCAACACCGGTAGCTCGGGGCGTCCCGGGGAGCTGTTTTTT. Amino acid sequence: CASRPINTGSSGRPGELFF.